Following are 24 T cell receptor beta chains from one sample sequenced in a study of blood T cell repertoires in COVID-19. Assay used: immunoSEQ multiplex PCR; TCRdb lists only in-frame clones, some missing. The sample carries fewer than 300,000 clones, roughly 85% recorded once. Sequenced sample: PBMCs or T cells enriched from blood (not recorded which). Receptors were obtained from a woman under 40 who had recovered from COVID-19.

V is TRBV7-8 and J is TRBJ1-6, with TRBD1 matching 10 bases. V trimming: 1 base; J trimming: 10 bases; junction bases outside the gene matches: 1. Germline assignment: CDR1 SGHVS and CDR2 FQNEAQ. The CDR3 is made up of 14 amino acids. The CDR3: CASSLGDRGSPLHF. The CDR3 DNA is TGTGCCAGCAGCTTAGGGGACAGGGGATCACCCCTCCACTTT. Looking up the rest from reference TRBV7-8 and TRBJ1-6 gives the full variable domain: GAGVSQSPRYKVAKRGQDVALRCDPISGHVSLFWYQQALGQGPEFLTYFQNEAQLDKSGLPSDRFFAERPEGSVSTLKIQRTQQEDSAVYLCASSLGDRGSPLHFGNGTRLTVT.

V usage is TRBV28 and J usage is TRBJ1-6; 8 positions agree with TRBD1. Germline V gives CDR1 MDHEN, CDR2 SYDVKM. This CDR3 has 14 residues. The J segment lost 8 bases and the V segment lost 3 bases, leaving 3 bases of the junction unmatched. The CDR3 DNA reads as TGTGCCAGCAGTTTTGGACAGGGAGATTCACCCCTCCACTTT. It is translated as CASSFGQGDSPLHF.

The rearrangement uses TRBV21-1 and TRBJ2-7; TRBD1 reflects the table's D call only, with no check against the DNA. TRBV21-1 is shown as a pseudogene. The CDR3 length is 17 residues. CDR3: CASSKEVECGQGDEQYF. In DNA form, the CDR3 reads TGTGCCAGCAGCAAAGAAGTAGAATGCGGACAGGGAGACGAGCAGTACTTC.

The CDR3 spells CASSLEVLYNEQFF. As DNA, the CDR3 is TGTGCCAGCAGCCTTGAGGTCCTCTACAATGAGCAGTTCTTC. This sequence joins TRBV11-1 and TRBJ2-1, with D unclear. V was pared by 5 bases and J by 3 bases, with 11 bases between. This CDR3 contains 14 residues. Germline CDR1 reads SGHAT; CDR2 reads FQDESV (reference sequence).

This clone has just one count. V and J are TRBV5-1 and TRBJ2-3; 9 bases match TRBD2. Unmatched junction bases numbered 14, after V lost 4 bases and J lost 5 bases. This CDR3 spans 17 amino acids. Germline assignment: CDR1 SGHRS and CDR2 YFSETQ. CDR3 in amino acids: CASSLKTRSGSLDTQYF. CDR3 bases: TGCGCCAGCAGCCTCAAAACTCGTAGCGGGAGCCTAGATACGCAGTATTTT.

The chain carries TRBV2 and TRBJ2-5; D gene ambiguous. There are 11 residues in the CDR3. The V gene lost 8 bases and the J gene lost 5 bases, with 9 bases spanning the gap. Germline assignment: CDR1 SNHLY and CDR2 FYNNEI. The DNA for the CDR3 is TGTGCCAGCGGCCCCCCGGAGACCCAGTACTTC. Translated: CASGPPETQYF.

The CDR3 coding sequence is TGTGCCAGTAGTACCAAGACAGATTCGGTCTTTAGGCCCCAGCATTTT. This gives the protein CASSTKTDSVFRPQHF. The rearrangement links TRBV19 to TRBJ1-5; perhaps TRBD1 as D (5 bases). The CDR3 runs 16 residues. CDR1 is LNHDA, CDR2 SQIVND, per germline (reference sequence). V was pared by 4 bases and J by 9 bases, with 22 bases between.

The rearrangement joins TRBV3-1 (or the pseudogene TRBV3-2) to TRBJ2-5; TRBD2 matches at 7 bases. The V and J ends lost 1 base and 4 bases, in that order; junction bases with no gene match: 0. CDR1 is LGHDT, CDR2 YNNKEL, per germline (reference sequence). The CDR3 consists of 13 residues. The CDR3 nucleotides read TGTGCCAGCAGCCAAGGACTAGCAGAGACCCAGTACTTC. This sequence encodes CASSQGLAETQYF.

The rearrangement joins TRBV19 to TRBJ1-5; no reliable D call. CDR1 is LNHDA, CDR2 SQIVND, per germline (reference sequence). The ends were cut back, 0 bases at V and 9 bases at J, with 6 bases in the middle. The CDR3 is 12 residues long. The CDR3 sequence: CASSIDRGPQHF. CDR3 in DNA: TGTGCCAGTAGTATAGATCGGGGGCCCCAGCATTTT.

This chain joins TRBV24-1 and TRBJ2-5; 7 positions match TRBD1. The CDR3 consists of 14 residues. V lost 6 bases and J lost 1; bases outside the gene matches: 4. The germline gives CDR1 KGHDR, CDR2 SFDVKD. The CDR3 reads CATSSDRTQETQYF. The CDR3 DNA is TGTGCCACCAGTTCGGACAGGACCCAAGAGACCCAGTACTTC.

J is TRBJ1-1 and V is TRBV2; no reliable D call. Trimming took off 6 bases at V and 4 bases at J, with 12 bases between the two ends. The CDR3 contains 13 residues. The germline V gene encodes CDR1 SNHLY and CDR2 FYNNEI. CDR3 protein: CASRTYLGTEAFF. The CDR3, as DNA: TGTGCCAGCAGGACATACTTAGGCACTGAAGCTTTCTTT.

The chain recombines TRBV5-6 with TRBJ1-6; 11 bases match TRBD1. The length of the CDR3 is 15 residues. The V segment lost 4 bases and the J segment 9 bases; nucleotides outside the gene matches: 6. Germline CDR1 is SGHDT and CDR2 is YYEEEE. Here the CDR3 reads CASSTGQGAGSPLHF. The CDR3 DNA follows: TGTGCCAGCAGCACCGGACAGGGGGCGGGTTCACCCCTCCACTTT.

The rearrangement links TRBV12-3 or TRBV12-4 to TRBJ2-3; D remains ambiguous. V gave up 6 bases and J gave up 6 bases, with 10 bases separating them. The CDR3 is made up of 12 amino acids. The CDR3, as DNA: TGTGCCAGCAGCAACCTCGCGGATACGCAGTATTTT. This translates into CASSNLADTQYF.

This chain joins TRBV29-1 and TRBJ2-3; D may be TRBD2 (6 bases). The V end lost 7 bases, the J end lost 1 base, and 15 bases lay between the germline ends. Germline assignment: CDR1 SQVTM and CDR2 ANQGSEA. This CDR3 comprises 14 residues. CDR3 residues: CSAAGSGRTDTQYF. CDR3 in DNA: TGCAGCGCCGCCGGTAGCGGCCGCACAGATACGCAGTATTTT.

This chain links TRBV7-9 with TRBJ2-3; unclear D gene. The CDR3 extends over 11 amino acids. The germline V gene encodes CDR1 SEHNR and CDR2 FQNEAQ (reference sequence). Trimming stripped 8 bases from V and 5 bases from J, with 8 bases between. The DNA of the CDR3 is TGTGCCAGCTCTTTCGGAGATACGCAGTATTTT. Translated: CASSFGDTQYF.

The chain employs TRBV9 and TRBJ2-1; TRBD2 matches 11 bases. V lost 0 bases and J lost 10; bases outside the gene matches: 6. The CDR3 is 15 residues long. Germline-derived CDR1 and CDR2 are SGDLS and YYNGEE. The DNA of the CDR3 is TGTGCCAGCAGCGTAGGGTCTAGCGGGGGGAGGGAGCAGTTCTTC. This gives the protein CASSVGSSGGREQFF.

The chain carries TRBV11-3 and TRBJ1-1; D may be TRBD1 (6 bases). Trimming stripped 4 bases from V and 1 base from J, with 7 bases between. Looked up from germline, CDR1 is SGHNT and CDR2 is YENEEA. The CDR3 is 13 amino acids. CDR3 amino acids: CASSWGQNTEAFF. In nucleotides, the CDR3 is TGTGCCAGCAGCTGGGGACAGAACACTGAAGCTTTCTTT.

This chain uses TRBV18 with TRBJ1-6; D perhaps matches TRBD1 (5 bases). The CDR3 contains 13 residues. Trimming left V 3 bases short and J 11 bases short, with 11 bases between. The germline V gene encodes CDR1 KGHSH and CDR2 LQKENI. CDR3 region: CASSPSDTTPLHF. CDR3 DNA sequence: TGTGCCAGCTCACCGTCGGACACAACACCCCTCCACTTT.

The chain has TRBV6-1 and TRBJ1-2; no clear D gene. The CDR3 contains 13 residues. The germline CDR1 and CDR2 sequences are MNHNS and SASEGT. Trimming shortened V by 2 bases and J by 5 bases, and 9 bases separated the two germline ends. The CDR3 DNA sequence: TGTGCCAGCAGTGAAAGTACAGCTTATGGCTACACCTTC. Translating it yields CASSESTAYGYTF.

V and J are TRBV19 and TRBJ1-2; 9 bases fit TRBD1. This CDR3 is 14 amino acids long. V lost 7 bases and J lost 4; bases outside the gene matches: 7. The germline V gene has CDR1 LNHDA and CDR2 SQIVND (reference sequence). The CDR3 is CASTIQGARYGYTF. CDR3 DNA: TGTGCCAGTACGATACAGGGGGCTCGCTATGGCTACACCTTC.

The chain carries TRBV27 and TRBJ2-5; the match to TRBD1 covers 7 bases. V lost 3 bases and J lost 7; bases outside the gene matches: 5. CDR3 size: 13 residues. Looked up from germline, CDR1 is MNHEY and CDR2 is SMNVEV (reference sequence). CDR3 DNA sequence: TGTGCCAGCAGTTTCGGGACAGAGTTGACCCAGTACTTC. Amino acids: CASSFGTELTQYF.

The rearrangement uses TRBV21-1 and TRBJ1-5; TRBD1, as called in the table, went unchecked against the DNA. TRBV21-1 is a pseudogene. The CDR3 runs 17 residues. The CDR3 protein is CASSKDRGQGKIPPQHF. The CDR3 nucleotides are TGTGCCAGCAGCAAAGATCGGGGTCAGGGGAAGATCCCGCCCCAGCATTTT.

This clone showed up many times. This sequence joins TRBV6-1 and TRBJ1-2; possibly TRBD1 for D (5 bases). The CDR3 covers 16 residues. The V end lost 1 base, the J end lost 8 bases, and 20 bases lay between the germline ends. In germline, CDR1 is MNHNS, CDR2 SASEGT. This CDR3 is CASSEVPFGGTYGYTF. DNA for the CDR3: TGTGCCAGCAGTGAAGTCCCTTTCGGGGGAACTTACGGCTACACCTTC.

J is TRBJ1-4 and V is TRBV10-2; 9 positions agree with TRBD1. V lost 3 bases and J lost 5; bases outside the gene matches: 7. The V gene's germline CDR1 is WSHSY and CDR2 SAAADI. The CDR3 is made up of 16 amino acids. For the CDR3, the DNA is TGCGCCAGCAGTGAAGTGGGCGGGACAGGGAATGAAAAACTGTTTTTT. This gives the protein CASSEVGGTGNEKLFF.